A single sample is the source of the 21 T cell receptor beta chains below, sequenced in a study of STAT3 mutations in large granular lymphocyte leukemia. Study-level points and caveats: Every T-LGLL patient had at least one immunodominant TCRbeta clonotype.

Sequencing was performed with immunoSEQ multiplex PCR; in TCRdb, only in-frame clones are kept and a portion is missing. The sample lists 8,500 to 11,000 clones, nearly 90% occurring once. No antigen has been assigned to these receptors. Material: peripheral blood mononuclear cells. The receptor set was obtained from a man between 60 and 70 years old with T-cell large granular lymphocyte leukemia. Some clones in this sample may be carry-over from other donors' samples.

The chain employs TRBV7-9 and TRBJ2-1; D not certain. CDR1 and CDR2 from the germline V gene are SEHNR and FQNEAQ (reference sequence). V was trimmed by 5 bases and J by 9 bases, leaving 17 bases between them. The length of the CDR3 is 14 residues. The CDR3 loop reads CASSPRLSESEQFF. DNA of the CDR3: TGTGCCAGCAGCCCCCGTTTGTCCGAAAGTGAGCAGTTCTTC. The full variable domain, its missing parts supplied by reference TRBV7-9 and TRBJ2-1, is DTGVSQNPRHKITKRGQNVTFRCDPISEHNRLYWYRQTLGQGPEFLTYFQNEAQLEKSRLLSDRFSAERPKGSFSTLEIQRTEQGDSAMYLCASSPRLSESEQFFGPGTRLTVL.

This clone turned up a few times. The genes are TRBV7-8 and TRBJ2-7; possible D gene TRBD2, 5 bases. V gave up 5 bases and J gave up 3 bases, with 17 bases separating them. The germline V gene encodes CDR1 SGHVS and CDR2 FQNEAQ. The CDR3 has 15 residues. CDR3 sequence (DNA): TGTGCCAGCAGCGCGCGAAGAGAGGCGGGCTACGAGCAGTACTTC. This gives the protein CASSARREAGYEQYF.

In DNA form, the CDR3 reads TGCGCCAGCAGCTTAGCTCCAGGGAACCCCACCGAGCAGTACTTC. Its protein product is CASSLAPGNPTEQYF. The chain recombines TRBV5-1 with TRBJ2-7; tentatively, D is TRBD1 (5 bases). The V gene's germline CDR1 is SGHRS and CDR2 YFSETQ. V was trimmed by 2 bases and J by 6 bases, leaving 18 bases between them. The CDR3 totals 15 residues.

This clone was recorded only once. This chain connects TRBV5-8 to TRBJ1-4; D unresolved. V shed 10 bases and J shed 8 bases, with 18 bases lying between them. Germline CDR1 SGHTS, CDR2 YDEGEE. The length of the CDR3 is 13 residues. CDR3 nucleotides: TGTGCCCCAGCGCGCTGGCGTGAGGAAAAACTGTTTTTT. The encoded protein is CAPARWREEKLFF.

This rearrangement joins TRBV6-5 to TRBJ2-4, with 9 bases identical to TRBD1. Trimming took 8 bases from V and 8 from J; bases not matched to a gene: 7. The CDR3 loop spans 13 amino acids. Germline-derived CDR1 and CDR2 are MNHEY and SVGAGI. CDR3 protein: CASRPTGGYIQYF. Here the CDR3 DNA reads TGTGCCAGCCGCCCTACAGGGGGCTACATTCAGTACTTC.

CDR3 in DNA: TGTGCCTGGAGTGTACGGATGAACACTGAAGCTTTCTTT. It translates to CAWSVRMNTEAFF. The genes are TRBV30 and TRBJ1-1; D remains unclear. In germline, CDR1 is GTSNPN, CDR2 SVGIG (reference sequence). Trimming removed 0 bases at V and 0 bases at J, with 5 bases between. CDR3 size: 13 residues.

J is TRBJ2-3 and V is TRBV5-1, with D possibly TRBD2 on 6 matching bases. This CDR3 is built from 15 residues. The germline CDR1 and CDR2 sequences are SGHRS and YFSETQ. Trimming shortened V by 0 bases and J by 2 bases, and 10 bases separated the two germline ends. The CDR3 coding sequence is TGCGCCAGCAGCTTGGCCCTAGCGACCACAGATACGCAGTATTTT. This encodes CASSLALATTDTQYF.

The rearrangement uses TRBV6-5 and TRBJ2-2, with 9 nucleotides matching TRBD2. This CDR3 is built from 15 residues. Germline CDR1 reads MNHEY; CDR2 reads SVGAGI. The ends lost 4 bases at V and 7 bases at J; junction bases unmatched: 7. For the CDR3, the DNA is TGTGCCAGCAGTTCCTCTAGCGGGACGGGCGGGGAGCTGTTTTTT. Translating gives CASSSSSGTGGELFF.

The chain joins TRBV30 to TRBJ2-3; 15 bases map to TRBD2. The germline CDR1 and CDR2 sequences are GTSNPN and SVGIG (reference sequence). The CDR3 loop spans 17 amino acids. The J segment lost 0 bases and the V segment lost 5 bases, leaving 6 bases of the junction unmatched. The CDR3 loop reads CAWVGTSGRHSTDTQYF. The CDR3 DNA sequence: TGTGCCTGGGTCGGGACTAGCGGGAGGCATAGCACAGATACGCAGTATTTT.

The rearrangement uses TRBV4-1 and TRBJ2-5; TRBD2 agrees at 7 bases. The length of the CDR3 is 15 residues. Germline CDR1 reads MGHRA; CDR2 reads YSYEKL. J was trimmed by 7 bases and V by 0 bases; bases with no gene match: 8. The CDR3 DNA reads TGCGCCAGCAGCCAAGACATTAGCGGGCTGGCGACCCAGTACTTC. Encoded protein: CASSQDISGLATQYF.

The chain recombines TRBV5-1 with TRBJ2-7; 10 bases align to TRBD1. The germline V gene has CDR1 SGHRS and CDR2 YFSETQ. After removal of 0 bases from V and 5 bases from J, the junction contained 5 bases not matched to a gene. This CDR3 has 15 amino acids. The CDR3 coding sequence is TGCGCCAGCAGCTTGGTGCGGGACAGGGGTCACGAGCAGTACTTC. It encodes CASSLVRDRGHEQYF.

The rearrangement uses TRBV27 and TRBJ1-1; D is uncertain. CDR1 and CDR2 (germline): MNHEY, SMNVEV (reference sequence). V shed 3 bases and J shed 2 bases, with 10 bases lying between them. The CDR3 is made up of 14 amino acids. This CDR3 reads CASSFRDDNTEAFF. CDR3 bases: TGTGCCAGCAGTTTCCGTGATGACAACACTGAAGCTTTCTTT.

The chain links TRBV28 to TRBJ2-1, with TRBD2 identical over 7 bases. CDR3 length equals 14 residues. Germline V lookup: CDR1 MDHEN, CDR2 SYDVKM. The junction had 4 bases not matched to a gene; V was cut back by 6 bases and J by 2 bases. As DNA, the CDR3 is TGTGCCAGCAGCCTGGGGGGGGCCTACAATGAGCAGTTCTTC. Encoded protein: CASSLGGAYNEQFF.

This clone appeared once. The J gene is TRBJ1-1, the V gene TRBV29-1; D is possibly TRBD1 (5 bases). The CDR3 has 12 residues. V shed 6 bases and J shed 5 bases, with 13 bases lying between them. The V gene's germline CDR1 is SQVTM and CDR2 ANQGSEA. CDR3 sequence reads: CSVGGGGTEAFF. CDR3 sequence (DNA): TGCAGCGTCGGAGGTGGGGGAACTGAAGCTTTCTTT.

The J gene is TRBJ1-6, the V gene TRBV19, with D uncertain. Germline CDR1 and CDR2: LNHDA and SQIVND (reference sequence). The CDR3 consists of 15 residues. Trimming stripped 6 bases from V and 7 bases from J, with 16 bases between. Here the CDR3 reads CASREEERRNSPLHF. CDR3 bases: TGTGCCAGTAGGGAGGAGGAACGGCGAAATTCACCCCTCCACTTT. Based on the CDR3 plus reference TRBV19 and TRBJ1-6, the full variable domain is DGGITQSPKYLFRKEGQNVTLSCEQNLNHDAMYWYRQDPGQGLRLIYYSQIVNDFQKGDIAEGYSVSREKKESFPLTVTSAQKNPTAFYLCASREEERRNSPLHFGNGTRLTVT.

The chain couples TRBV5-8 to TRBJ2-3, with 8 bases that match TRBD1. The germline V gene encodes CDR1 SGHTS and CDR2 YDEGEE. Losses at the gene ends were 9 bases for V and 3 bases for J; bases not matched to a gene: 12. The CDR3 extends over 15 amino acids. The CDR3 DNA is TGTGCCACCAAGACAGGGGACTTAAGGACAGATACGCAGTATTTT. It encodes CATKTGDLRTDTQYF.

The CDR3 DNA reads as TGTGCCAGCAGCCCCCCCACGGGACAGACTTTCTATGGCTACACCTTC. It specifies CASSPPTGQTFYGYTF. This sequence joins TRBV9 and TRBJ1-2, with 7 bases aligning to TRBD1. In germline, CDR1 is SGDLS, CDR2 YYNGEE. Trimming cost V 4 bases and J 4 bases; bases outside gene matches: 13. The CDR3 is made up of 16 amino acids.

The chain recombines TRBV29-1 with TRBJ2-2, with D unresolved. The CDR3 runs to 14 residues. From germline, CDR1 is SQVTM and CDR2 ANQGSEA. Trimming took 3 bases from V and 0 from J, leaving 8 bases between them. The CDR3 loop reads CSVEVPTNTGELFF. CDR3 DNA: TGCAGCGTTGAGGTTCCCACGAACACCGGGGAGCTGTTTTTT.

This clone was detected only a few times. V gene TRBV4-2 combines with J gene TRBJ1-2; D is unclear. This CDR3 is built from 12 residues. CDR1 is LGHNA, CDR2 YNFKEQ, per germline. The ends were cut back, 0 bases at V and 4 bases at J, with 3 bases in the middle. DNA for the CDR3: TGTGCCAGCAGCCAAGATGCCTATGGCTACACCTTC. Residues: CASSQDAYGYTF.

The chain carries TRBV5-6 and TRBJ2-3; the D gene could be TRBD1 or TRBD2 (5 bases each). The germline V gene encodes CDR1 SGHDT and CDR2 YYEEEE. Trimming removed 6 bases from V and 6 bases from J, with 8 bases in between. CDR3 length: 11 residues. This chain's CDR3 is CASTWGDTQYF. CDR3 bases: TGTGCCAGCACCTGGGGGGATACGCAGTATTTT. The whole variable domain, filled in from reference TRBV5-6 and TRBJ2-3, reads DAGVTQSPTHLIKTRGQQVTLRCSPKSGHDTVSWYQQALGQGPQFIFQYYEEEERQRGNFPDRFSGHQFPNYSSELNVNALLLGDSALYLCASTWGDTQYFGPGTRLTVL.

The chain links TRBV11-2 to TRBJ1-1; weak D call: TRBD1 (5 bases). V dropped 5 bases and J dropped 4 bases, with 14 bases sitting between them. The CDR3 has 14 amino acids. The germline V gene has CDR1 SGHAT and CDR2 FQNNGV. The CDR3 sequence: CASSHPRVPTEAFF. The CDR3 DNA sequence: TGTGCCAGCAGCCACCCCAGGGTGCCCACTGAAGCTTTCTTT.